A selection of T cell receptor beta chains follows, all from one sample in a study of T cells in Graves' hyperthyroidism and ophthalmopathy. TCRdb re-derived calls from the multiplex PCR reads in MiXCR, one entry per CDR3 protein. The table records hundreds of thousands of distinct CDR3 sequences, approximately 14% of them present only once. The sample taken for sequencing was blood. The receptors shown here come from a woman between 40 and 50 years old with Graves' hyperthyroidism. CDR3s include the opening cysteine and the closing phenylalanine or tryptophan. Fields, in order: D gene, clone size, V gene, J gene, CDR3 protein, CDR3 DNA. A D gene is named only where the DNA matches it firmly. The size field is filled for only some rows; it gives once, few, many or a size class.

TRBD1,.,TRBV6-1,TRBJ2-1,CASISRTGSYNEQFF,TGTGCCAGCATTTCCCGGACAGGGTCTTATAATGAGCAGTTCTTC
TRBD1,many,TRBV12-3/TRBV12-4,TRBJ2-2,CASNKGGTGSTGELFF,TGTGCCAGCAACAAGGGCGGGACAGGGAGCACCGGGGAGCTGTTTTTT
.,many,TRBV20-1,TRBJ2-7,CSARDRIDYEQYF,TGCAGTGCAAGAGACAGGATAGACTACGAGCAGTACTTC
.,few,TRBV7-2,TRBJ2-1,CASSLDYYSLYEQFF,TGTGCCAGCAGCTTAGATTACTATAGTCTTTATGAGCAGTTCTTC
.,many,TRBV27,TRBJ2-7,CANPDSPCTYEQYF,TGTGCCAACCCGGACAGTCCCTGTACCTACGAGCAGTACTTC
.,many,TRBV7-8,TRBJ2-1,CASSISGTLNEQFF,TGTGCCAGCAGCATATCCGGGACGCTCAATGAGCAGTTCTTC
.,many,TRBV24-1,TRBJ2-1,CATMGQSSYNEQFF,TGTGCCACCATGGGCCAGAGCTCCTACAATGAGCAGTTCTTC
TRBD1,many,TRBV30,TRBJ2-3,CAWNLGTGGGDTQYF,TGTGCCTGGAACCTCGGGACAGGGGGCGGAGATACGCAGTATTTT
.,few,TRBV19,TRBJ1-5,CASSIGGTAIDPQHF,TGTGCCAGTAGTATAGGCGGGACCGCCATTGATCCCCAGCATTTT
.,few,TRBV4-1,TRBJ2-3,CASSARGVAVGDTQYF,TGCGCCAGCAGCGCCCGAGGGGTAGCGGTGGGGGATACGCAGTATTTT
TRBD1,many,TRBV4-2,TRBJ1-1,CASSLRGQGVEAFF,TGTGCCAGCAGCCTTCGCGGACAGGGGGTTGAAGCTTTCTTT
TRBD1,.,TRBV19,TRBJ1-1,CASRSFVQDRDKAFF,TGTGCCAGTAGATCCTTCGTCCAAGACAGGGATAAAGCTTTCTTT
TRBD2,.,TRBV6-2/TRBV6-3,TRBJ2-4,CASRTSGSALSIQYF,TGTGCCAGCAGAACTAGCGGGAGCGCTCTTAGCATTCAGTACTTC
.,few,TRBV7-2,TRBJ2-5,CASSMRTASTTVAQYF,TGTGCCAGCAGCATGAGGACGGCCTCCACGACGGTGGCCCAGTACTTC
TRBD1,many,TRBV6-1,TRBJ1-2,CASRDRTGEGYTF,TGTGCCAGCAGGGACCGGACAGGGGAAGGCTACACCTTC
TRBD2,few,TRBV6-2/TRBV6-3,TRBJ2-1,CASSERGGGSYNEQFF,TGTGCCAGCAGCGAGCGGGGCGGGGGCTCCTACAATGAGCAGTTCTTC
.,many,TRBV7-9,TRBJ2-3,CASSLTSGSADTQYF,TGTGCCAGCAGCTTAACGTCGGGCTCGGCAGATACGCAGTATTTT
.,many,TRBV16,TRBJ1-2,CASSQNVYGYTF,TGTGCCAGCAGCCAAAACGTCTATGGCTACACCTTC
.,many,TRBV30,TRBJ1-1,CAWSMVLGGTEAFF,TGTGCCTGGAGTATGGTTCTAGGGGGCACTGAAGCTTTCTTT